This T cell receptor beta chain was identified in a study of Ad26.COV2.S vaccination and SARS-CoV-2 variants. In the study overall: Recipients of Ad26.COV2.S got it intramuscularly, once or twice 56 days apart.

The treatment here: around 19 received Ad26.COV2.S at low or high dose, single or two shots; several received placebo; per-sample allocation not given. Sampling was performed 63 days after the first vaccine or placebo injection. Germline CDR1 SGHTA, CDR2 FQGNSA. Trimming left V 9 bases short and J 5 bases short, with 19 bases between. The CDR3 runs to 14 residues. Findings of the study overall: Non-spike TCR breadth showed similarity between vaccine and placebo recipients.

With respect to this clone: Antigen specificity is unknown.

The protocol was immunoSEQ multiplex PCR, while the TCRdb copy is restricted to in-frame clones and leaves out a portion. Of 250,000 to 300,000 clones in the sample, 70% to 90% were seen once. The receptor was isolated from a person between 18 and 65 years old who received the Ad26.COV2.S COVID-19 vaccine or a placebo. Sequenced here: peripheral blood, sampled in a trial of Ad26.COV2.S vaccine versus placebo. The V call is TRBV7-2, the J call TRBJ1-1, with D uncertain. CDR3 amino acids: CARLKGYVGTEAFF. The CDR3, as DNA: TGTGCCAGACTTAAAGGGTATGTTGGGACTGAAGCTTTCTTT.